The entry below gives a single TCR beta chain sequence along with its context. Its cognate antigen is unknown. In the PCR, 60 Vbeta and 13 Jbeta primers were used. Clones were sequenced by immunoSEQ multiplex PCR, and TCRdb holds only the in-frame ones, with some missing. The data show about 110,000 clones, under 80% seen once. The data stem from a study of cytomegalovirus exposure and HLA in healthy donors. Whole-study results and caveats: The productive fraction for most TCR beta V segments was about 87% or about 30% in an earlier analysis. An ancestry cluster, one associated with Asian ancestry, reportedly showed fewer N-insertions than the approximately 700-donor mean in a later analysis. It emerged from a later analysis that several of the most significant clusters appeared to be linked to common viral pathogens. The authors enumerated over 150 TCR beta chains as linked to cytomegalovirus.

Specimen: PBMCs. This clonotype originated in a man between 60 and 75 years old in good health and CMV-seronegative.

CDR3 residues: CATGEGYTEAFF. CDR3 in DNA: TGTGCCACGGGGGAGGGTTACACTGAAGCTTTCTTT. The gene calls are TRBV13 and TRBJ1-1; D perhaps matches TRBD1 (5 bases). Per germline, CDR1 PRHDT and CDR2 FYEKMQ (reference sequence). Trimming cost V 10 bases and J 3 bases, with 12 bases left between them. This CDR3 is built from 12 residues.